Detailed here is one TCR beta chain. The antigen remains unidentified. These data come from a study of T cell repertoires in cytomegalovirus infection. At the level of the study: Based on public TCR beta signatures, there were indications of CMV infection and of a matching HLA type.

TCRdb reprocessed the reads with MiXCR, giving one entry per CDR3 protein. The data show approximately 140,000 distinct CDR3 sequences, 20% to 30% seen once. Per the germline V gene, CDR1 is MGHRA and CDR2 is YSYEKL. The V gene lost 1 base and the J gene lost 2 bases, with 6 bases spanning the gap. CDR3 length: 14 residues. Broader study findings: Pooled public TCR beta family frequency picked out CMV carriers with the relevant HLA.

The chain couples TRBV4-1 to TRBJ2-1; unclear D gene. Sequencing was done on a sample of PBMCs, sequenced either directly or after in vitro stimulation (not recorded which). This TCR was sampled from a human donor in good health (CMV status not recorded). Some clones in this sample may be carry-over from other donors' samples. CDR3 loop: CASSQARTYNEQFF. Written as DNA, the CDR3 is TGCGCCAGCAGCCAAGCGCGTACCTACAATGAGCAGTTCTTC.